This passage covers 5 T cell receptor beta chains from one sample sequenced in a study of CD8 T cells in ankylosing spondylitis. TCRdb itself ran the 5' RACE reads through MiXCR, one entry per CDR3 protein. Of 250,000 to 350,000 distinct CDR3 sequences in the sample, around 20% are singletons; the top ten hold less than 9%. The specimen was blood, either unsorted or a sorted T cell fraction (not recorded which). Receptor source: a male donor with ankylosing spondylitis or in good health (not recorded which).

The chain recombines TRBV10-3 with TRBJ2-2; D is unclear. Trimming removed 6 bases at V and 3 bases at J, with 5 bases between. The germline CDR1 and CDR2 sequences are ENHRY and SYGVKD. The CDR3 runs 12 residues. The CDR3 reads CAIRFDTGELFF. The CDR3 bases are TGTGCCATCAGGTTCGACACCGGGGAGCTGTTTTTT.

As DNA, the CDR3 is TGCGCCAGCAGCCAAGATCCCCGGCAGGCTACTAATGAAAAACTGTTTTTT. This encodes CASSQDPRQATNEKLFF. The chain is built from TRBV4-1 and TRBJ1-4; D not certain. The CDR3 runs 17 residues. CDR1 and CDR2 (germline): MGHRA, YSYEKL. V was clipped by 0 bases and J by 2 bases, with 13 bases between them.

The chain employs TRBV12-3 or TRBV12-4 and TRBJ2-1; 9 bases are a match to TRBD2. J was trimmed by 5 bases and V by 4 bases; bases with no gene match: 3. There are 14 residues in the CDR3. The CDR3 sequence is CASSSASGNNEQFF. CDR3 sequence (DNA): TGTGCCAGCAGTTCTGCTAGCGGGAACAATGAGCAGTTCTTC.

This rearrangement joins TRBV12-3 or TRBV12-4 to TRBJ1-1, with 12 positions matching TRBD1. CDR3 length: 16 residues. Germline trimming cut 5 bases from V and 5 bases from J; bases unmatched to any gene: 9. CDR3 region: CASSSRDRGRGTEAFF. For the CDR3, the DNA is TGTGCCAGCAGTAGCCGGGACAGGGGGCGAGGAACTGAAGCTTTCTTT.

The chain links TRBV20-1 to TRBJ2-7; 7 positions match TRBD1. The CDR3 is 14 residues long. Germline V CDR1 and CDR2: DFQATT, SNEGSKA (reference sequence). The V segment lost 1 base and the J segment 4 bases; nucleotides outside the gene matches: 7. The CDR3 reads CSARVIRDRYEQYV. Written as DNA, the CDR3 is TGCAGTGCTAGAGTTATACGGGACAGATACGAGCAGTACGTC.